The 29 T cell receptor beta chains below all came from one sample that was sequenced in a study of brain T cells in children with intractable seizures. The assay was immunoSEQ multiplex PCR, and TCRdb's table has in-frame clones only and misses some. The sample gives approximately 110,000 clones, roughly 94% of which show up once; approximately 3.9% is in the top ten. The sample was peripheral blood, taken at surgery. These receptor sequences come from a boy under two years old with hemimegalencephaly and intractable seizures.

This chain links TRBV7-6 with TRBJ2-5; TRBD2 might be the D (5 bases). Germline assignment: CDR1 SGHVS and CDR2 FNYEAQ. The V and J ends lost 1 base and 2 bases respectively, with 14 bases between them. CDR3 size: 16 residues. The chain's CDR3 is CASSLEARAPQETQYF. The CDR3 DNA is TGTGCCAGCAGCTTAGAGGCGAGGGCCCCACAAGAGACCCAGTACTTC.

The rearrangement joins TRBV19 to TRBJ1-4, with a tentative D call TRBD1 (6 bases). Trimming removed 6 bases from V and 7 bases from J, with 9 bases in between. The CDR3 is 12 amino acids. Germline V gene sequence: CDR1 LNHDA, CDR2 SQIVND (reference sequence). The CDR3 sequence: CASRARGEKLFF. The DNA for the CDR3 is TGTGCCAGTAGGGCCAGGGGTGAAAAACTGTTTTTT. The full variable domain, its missing parts supplied by reference TRBV19 and TRBJ1-4, is DGGITQSPKYLFRKEGQNVTLSCEQNLNHDAMYWYRQDPGQGLRLIYYSQIVNDFQKGDIAEGYSVSREKKESFPLTVTSAQKNPTAFYLCASRARGEKLFFGSGTQLSVL.

This clone was seen more than once but under ten times. The V call is TRBV7-9, the J call TRBJ2-7, with D maybe TRBD2 (5 bases). The CDR3 covers 15 residues. Looked up from germline, CDR1 is SEHNR and CDR2 is FQNEAQ (reference sequence). The V end lost 5 bases, the J end lost 6 bases, and 20 bases lay between the germline ends. In DNA, the CDR3 is TGTGCCAGCAGCCCCCTGGCGGGCCCTTCCCTCGAGCAGTACTTC. Residues: CASSPLAGPSLEQYF.

Note on this clone: The germline gene is not matched at one end of the junction; a read error may be the cause. This chain links TRBV27 with TRBJ2-2, with 15 bases aligning to TRBD2. CDR3 length: 18 amino acids. Per germline, CDR1 MNHEY and CDR2 SMNVEV (reference sequence). DNA for the CDR3: TGTGCCAGCAGTCCCCTCCTCGGACTAGCGGGAGGGGTCCGGGGAGCTGTTTTT. As protein: CASSPLLGLAGGVRGAVF.

The chain joins TRBV7-9 to TRBJ1-2, with D possibly matching TRBD1 (6 bases). Trimming shortened V by 11 bases and J by 2 bases, and 15 bases separated the two germline ends. Germline CDR1 is SEHNR and CDR2 is FQNEAQ (reference sequence). The CDR3 is made up of 13 amino acids. Written as DNA, the CDR3 is TGTGCCGGGCGGACAGCGAACAACTATGGCTACACCTTC. It encodes CAGRTANNYGYTF.

The chain uses TRBV24-1 and TRBJ1-5; D may be TRBD1 (5 bases). The V end lost 0 bases, the J end lost 4 bases, and 9 bases lay between the germline ends. From germline, CDR1 is KGHDR and CDR2 SFDVKD. CDR3 size: 15 residues. CDR3 DNA sequence: TGTGCCACCAGTGATTTGCGGAGGGGAAATCAGCCCCAGCATTTT. Protein product: CATSDLRRGNQPQHF.

The genes are TRBV11-3 and TRBJ1-6, with a possible D match to TRBD1 (6 bases). The ends were cut back, 1 base at V and 3 bases at J, with 13 bases in the middle. The CDR3 is made up of 17 amino acids. From germline, CDR1 is SGHNT and CDR2 YENEEA. This chain's CDR3 is CASSLVPGALYNSPLHF. The CDR3 bases are TGTGCCAGCAGCTTAGTTCCAGGGGCGCTCTATAATTCACCCCTCCACTTT.

The V call is TRBV7-3, the J call TRBJ2-1; 7 bases agree with TRBD2. Germline-derived CDR1 and CDR2 are SGHTA and FQGTGA. The V segment lost 5 bases and the J segment 9 bases; nucleotides outside the gene matches: 10. The CDR3 extends over 14 amino acids. The CDR3 DNA follows: TGTGCCAGCAGCGTAGGACTAGTTGGTGGTGAGCAGTTCTTC. As protein: CASSVGLVGGEQFF. Variable domain in full (rest from reference TRBV7-3 and TRBJ2-1): GAGVSQTPSNKVTEKGKYVELRCDPISGHTALYWYRQSLGQGPEFLIYFQGTGAADDSGLPNDRFFAVRPEGSVSTLKIQRTERGDSAVYLCASSVGLVGGEQFFGPGTRLTVL.

The CDR3 DNA is TGTGCCAGCAGCTTGGGGCAGGGGAGGGAGACCCAGTACTTC. Its protein product is CASSLGQGRETQYF. V and J are TRBV5-8 and TRBJ2-5; possibly TRBD1 or TRBD2 for D (6 bases each). Looked up from germline, CDR1 is SGHTS and CDR2 is YDEGEE. Between the trimmed V and J ends, which lost 0 bases and 5 bases, there was a span of 11 bases. This CDR3 spans 14 amino acids.

The chain is built from TRBV27 and TRBJ2-7, with D maybe TRBD1 (6 bases). Trimming took 4 bases from V and 0 from J, leaving 7 bases between them. Germline CDR1 MNHEY, CDR2 SMNVEV (reference sequence). The CDR3 runs 13 residues. CDR3 amino acids: CASSWGPSYEQYF. CDR3 DNA: TGTGCCAGCAGTTGGGGGCCCTCCTACGAGCAGTACTTC.

The V and J genes are TRBV6-2 or TRBV6-3 and TRBJ2-6; D unresolved. CDR3 length: 14 amino acids. Trimming shortened V by 5 bases and J by 0 bases, and 5 bases separated the two germline ends. Germline loops: CDR1 MNHEY, CDR2 SVGEGT. The CDR3 DNA reads TGTGCCAGCAGTGACAACTCTGGGGCCAACGTCCTGACTTTC. This gives the protein CASSDNSGANVLTF.

This clone was seen a handful of times. CDR3 DNA: TGTGCCAGCAGCTTGGGCCAGGGCGCAATCTCTGGGGCCAACGTCCTGACTTTC. Its translation: CASSLGQGAISGANVLTF. The V call is TRBV7-3, the J call TRBJ2-6; tentative D call: TRBD1 (5 bases). V was clipped by 3 bases and J by 0 bases, with 15 bases between them. CDR1 is SGHTA, CDR2 FQGTGA, per germline. The CDR3 totals 18 residues.

The chain combines TRBV29-1 with TRBJ2-2; D possibly matches TRBD1 or TRBD2 (5 bases each). Germline loops: CDR1 SQVTM, CDR2 ANQGSEA. Deletions cut 4 bases from V and 7 bases from J, with 10 bases between. The CDR3 runs to 12 residues. CDR3 bases: TGCAGCGTTGGTTCTGGGGGCGGGGAGCTGTTTTTT. Translating gives CSVGSGGGELFF.

V gene TRBV28 combines with J gene TRBJ2-7, with 10 positions matching TRBD2. The length of the CDR3 is 15 residues. Looked up from germline, CDR1 is MDHEN and CDR2 is SYDVKM. Trimming removed 7 bases from V and 3 bases from J; junction bases left unmatched: 9. The CDR3 loop reads CASNRSGRVGYEQYF. The CDR3 DNA is TGTGCCAGCAACCGGAGCGGGAGGGTCGGCTACGAGCAGTACTTC.

The CDR3 DNA is TGTGCCAGCAGCTTGGGACAGGGGGCGCCGGGTGGCTACACCTTC. It translates to CASSLGQGAPGGYTF. This sequence joins TRBV5-4 and TRBJ1-2, with 10 bases lining up with TRBD1. The junction had 6 bases not matched to a gene; V was cut back by 0 bases and J by 7 bases. The CDR3 spans 15 residues. From germline, CDR1 is SGHNT and CDR2 YYREEE (reference sequence). The entire variable domain, with the rest obtained from reference TRBV5-4 and TRBJ1-2, is as follows: ETGVTQSPTHLIKTRGQQVTLRCSSQSGHNTVSWYQQALGQGPQFIFQYYREEENGRGNFPPRFSGLQFPNYSSELNVNALELDDSALYLCASSLGQGAPGGYTFGSGTRLTVV.

Only one count was recorded for this clone. This chain uses TRBV20-1 with TRBJ2-3, with D tentatively TRBD2 (5 bases). Trimming took 3 bases from V and 9 from J, leaving 10 bases between them. The germline V gene encodes CDR1 DFQATT and CDR2 SNEGSKA (reference sequence). This CDR3 is 11 amino acids long. CDR3 DNA sequence: TGCAGTGCTAGCCCCGGCGGGACGCAGTATTTT. The encoded protein is CSASPGGTQYF.

This chain links TRBV24-1 with TRBJ1-1; D unclear. V shed 3 bases and J shed 1 base, with 11 bases lying between them. CDR3 length: 15 amino acids. Germline assignment: CDR1 KGHDR and CDR2 SFDVKD. CDR3 residues: CATSDPAGGNTEAFF. The CDR3 region has the DNA TGTGCCACCAGTGATCCGGCGGGAGGGAACACTGAAGCTTTCTTT.

The chain joins TRBV5-6 to TRBJ1-1, with D perhaps matching TRBD1 (6 bases). The CDR3 is 13 amino acids. Germline V gene data show CDR1 as SGHDT and CDR2 as YYEEEE. The V end was cut by 4 bases, the J end by 9 bases, with 16 bases between. The CDR3 sequence is CASSQTGTQKAFF. The CDR3, as DNA: TGTGCCAGCAGCCAAACAGGGACACAAAAAGCTTTCTTT.

This chain joins TRBV24-1 and TRBJ1-2; 10 nucleotides match TRBD1. This CDR3 has 13 residues. Germline V gene sequence: CDR1 KGHDR, CDR2 SFDVKD. V lost 9 bases to trimming and J lost 8 bases; unmatched junction nucleotides: 8. The CDR3 nucleotides are TGTGCCACCCGGGACAGGGGCCTGGGGGGCTACACCTTC. Residues: CATRDRGLGGYTF.

The rearrangement joins TRBV28 to TRBJ1-5; 10 bases are a match to TRBD1. CDR1 is MDHEN and CDR2 is SYDVKM in the germline V gene. The CDR3 is 17 residues long. V trimming: 7 bases; J trimming: 2 bases; junction bases outside the gene matches: 11. CDR3 protein: CASTLVGGTGGNQPQHF. The CDR3 bases are TGTGCCAGCACCCTTGTAGGGGGGACAGGGGGCAATCAGCCCCAGCATTTT.

This CDR3 is CASSPDRGRRETQYF. As DNA, the CDR3 is TGTGCCAGCAGCCCGGACAGGGGGCGCAGGGAGACCCAGTACTTC. The V gene is TRBV7-7, the J gene TRBJ2-5; TRBD1 agrees at 11 bases. Germline-derived CDR1 and CDR2 are SSHAT and FNYEAQ (reference sequence). V lost 5 bases to trimming and J lost 5 bases; unmatched junction nucleotides: 7. There are 15 residues in the CDR3.

The chain joins TRBV6-5 to TRBJ2-5; TRBD2 is a possible D gene (5 bases). The ends were cut back, 6 bases at V and 11 bases at J, with 19 bases in the middle. Germline lookup yields CDR1 MNHEY and CDR2 SVGAGI. The length of the CDR3 is 13 residues. CDR3 bases: TGTGCCAGCAGCTGGGTGCGAGGGCCCCAGCAGTACTTC. This codes for CASSWVRGPQQYF.

This rearrangement joins TRBV13 to TRBJ2-3; TRBD2 might be the D (5 bases). Germline V gives CDR1 PRHDT, CDR2 FYEKMQ (reference sequence). The CDR3 length is 17 residues. V was trimmed by 1 base and J by 2 bases, leaving 16 bases between them. Written as DNA, the CDR3 is TGTGCCAGCAGCTTAGTGGTTCGGGGATACCCCACAGATACGCAGTATTTT. Its protein product is CASSLVVRGYPTDTQYF.

CDR3 DNA sequence: TGTGCCACCAGGGCAGGGACGTGGACAGATACGCAGTATTTT. Residues: CATRAGTWTDTQYF. V and J are TRBV24-1 and TRBJ2-3; D may match TRBD1 or TRBD2 (5 bases each). Germline V lookup: CDR1 KGHDR, CDR2 SFDVKD. CDR3 length: 14 residues. Trimming took 7 bases from V and 3 from J, leaving 13 bases between them.

The chain has TRBV10-3 and TRBJ2-7; D might be TRBD1 (6 bases). The CDR3 length is 17 residues. In germline, CDR1 is ENHRY, CDR2 SYGVKD. The V end lost 6 bases, the J end lost 3 bases, and 24 bases lay between the germline ends. The CDR3 region is CAISLQGQGFRVYEQYF. CDR3 in DNA: TGTGCCATCAGCCTGCAGGGGCAGGGATTTAGAGTCTACGAGCAGTACTTC.

This chain joins TRBV24-1 and TRBJ1-2, with D unclear. Trimming pared 3 bases from V and 0 bases from J, leaving 10 bases between. CDR1 is KGHDR, CDR2 SFDVKD, per germline. The CDR3 consists of 15 residues. The CDR3 bases are TGTGCCACCAGTGATGGACGAACTTCTAACTATGGCTACACCTTC. Amino acid sequence: CATSDGRTSNYGYTF.

This chain uses TRBV27 with TRBJ2-2; either TRBD1 or TRBD2 may supply D (5 bases each). The ends were cut back, 3 bases at V and 1 base at J, with 9 bases in the middle. The CDR3 covers 15 residues. Germline CDR1 MNHEY, CDR2 SMNVEV (reference sequence). The CDR3 region has the DNA TGTGCCAGCAGTTTGGGGACGTGGAACACCGGGGAGCTGTTTTTT. It yields the protein CASSLGTWNTGELFF.

This chain uses TRBV6-5 with TRBJ2-3, with D perhaps TRBD2 (5 bases). V lost 5 bases and J lost 1, with 13 bases in between. In germline, CDR1 is MNHEY, CDR2 SVGAGI. CDR3 size: 15 residues. The CDR3 spells CASSPFASRTDTQYF. As DNA, the CDR3 is TGTGCCAGCAGTCCCTTCGCTAGCCGCACAGATACGCAGTATTTT.

The gene calls are TRBV2 and TRBJ2-7; TRBD1 matches 11 bases. This CDR3 contains 13 residues. In germline, CDR1 is SNHLY, CDR2 FYNNEI. With V trimmed by 6 bases and J by 3 bases, 1 base remained unmatched. The CDR3 coding sequence is TGTGCCAGCAGGGGGACAGGGGGCTACGAGCAGTACTTC. It yields the protein CASRGTGGYEQYF.